This T cell receptor (beta chain) was sequenced for a study of control samples from healthy donors and cancer patients. Germline trimming cut 4 bases from V and 0 bases from J; bases unmatched to any gene: 3. This CDR3 is built from 15 residues. Per the germline V gene, CDR1 is GTSNPN and CDR2 is SVGIG (reference sequence). Clones were sequenced by immunoSEQ multiplex PCR, and TCRdb holds only the in-frame ones, with some missing. Here the sample spans tens of thousands of clones, 80% to 95% being singletons. The chain joins TRBV30 to TRBJ2-5, with 12 bases identical to TRBD2. The TCR was taken from a woman aged 30 to 39 in good health. Material: blood. The CDR3 loop reads CAWTRLAGDQETQYF. The CDR3 coding sequence is TGTGCCTGGACCCGACTAGCGGGAGACCAAGAGACCCAGTACTTC. Complete variable domain (other parts from reference TRBV30 and TRBJ2-5): SQTIHQWPATLVQPVGSPLSLECTVEGTSNPNLYWYRQAAGRGLQLLFYSVGIGQISSEVPQNLSASRPQDRQFILSSKKLLLSDSGFYLCAWTRLAGDQETQYFGPGTRLLVL.